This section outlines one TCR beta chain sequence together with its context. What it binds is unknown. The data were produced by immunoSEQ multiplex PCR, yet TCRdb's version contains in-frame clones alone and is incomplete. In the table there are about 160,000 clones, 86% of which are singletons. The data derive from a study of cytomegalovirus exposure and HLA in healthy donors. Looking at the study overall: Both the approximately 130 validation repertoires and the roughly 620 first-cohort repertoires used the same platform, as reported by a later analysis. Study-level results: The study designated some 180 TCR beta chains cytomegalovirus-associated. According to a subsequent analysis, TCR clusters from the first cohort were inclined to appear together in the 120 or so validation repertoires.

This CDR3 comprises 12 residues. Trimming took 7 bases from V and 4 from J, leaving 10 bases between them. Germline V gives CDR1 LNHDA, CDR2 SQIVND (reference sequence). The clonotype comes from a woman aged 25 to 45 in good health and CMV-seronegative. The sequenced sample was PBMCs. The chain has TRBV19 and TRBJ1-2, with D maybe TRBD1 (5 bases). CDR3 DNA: TGTGCCAGTACGAGAGACAGCTATGGCTACACCTTC. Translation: CASTRDSYGYTF.